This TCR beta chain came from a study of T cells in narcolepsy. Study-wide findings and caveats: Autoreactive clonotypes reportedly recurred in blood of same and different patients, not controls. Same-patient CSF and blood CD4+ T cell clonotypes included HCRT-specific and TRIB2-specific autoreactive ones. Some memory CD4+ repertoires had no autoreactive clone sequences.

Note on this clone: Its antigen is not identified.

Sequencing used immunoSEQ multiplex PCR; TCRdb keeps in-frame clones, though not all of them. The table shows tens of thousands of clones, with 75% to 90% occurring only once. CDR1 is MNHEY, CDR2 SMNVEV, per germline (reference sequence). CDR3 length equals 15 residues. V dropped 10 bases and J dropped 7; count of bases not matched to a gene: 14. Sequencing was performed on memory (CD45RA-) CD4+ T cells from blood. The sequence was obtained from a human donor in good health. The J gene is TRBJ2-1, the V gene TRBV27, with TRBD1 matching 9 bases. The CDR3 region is CATLSFGTGMNEQFF. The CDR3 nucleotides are TGTGCCACACTATCCTTCGGGACAGGGATGAATGAGCAGTTCTTC.